The 29 T cell receptor beta chains reported below all come from one sample, sequenced in a study of T-cell reconstitution after alpha-beta-depleted transplantation in children. This sample's TCRbeta library carried unique molecular identifier barcodes. In TCRdb, the PCR reads were re-called with MiXCR into one record per CDR3 protein. The sample lists hundreds of thousands of distinct CDR3 sequences, about a sixth occurring once. The specimen comprised PBMCs, mostly from graft donor cells, sampled 360 days after TCRalphabeta/CD19-depleted stem cell transplant. These receptors originate from a male patient aged 2 to 9 who had a stem cell transplant for acute lymphoblastic leukemia, so the T cells may come from the graft donor.

There are many counts of this clonotype. J is TRBJ2-2 and V is TRBV20-1; D remains unclear. Trimming removed 5 bases at V and 0 bases at J, with 10 bases between. This CDR3 spans 14 amino acids. Germline V CDR1 and CDR2: DFQATT, SNEGSKA (reference sequence). The CDR3 nucleotides read TGCAGTGCTGCCCGGCTAGCGAACACCGGGGAGCTGTTTTTT. It codes for CSAARLANTGELFF.

The V and J genes are TRBV7-8 and TRBJ2-7, with 12 bases identical to TRBD2. Germline CDR1 reads SGHVS; CDR2 reads FQNEAQ. The ends lost 4 bases at V and 6 bases at J; junction bases unmatched: 10. This CDR3 has 16 residues. CDR3 region: CASSSNLAGGPIEQYF. The CDR3 DNA sequence: TGTGCCAGCAGCTCGAATCTAGCGGGAGGGCCGATCGAGCAGTACTTC.

This clonotype has only a few counts. The rearrangement uses TRBV7-9 and TRBJ2-1, with D perhaps given as TRBD1 or TRBD2 (6 bases each). From germline, CDR1 is SEHNR and CDR2 FQNEAQ (reference sequence). The V gene lost 2 bases and the J gene lost 6 bases, with 17 bases spanning the gap. The CDR3 contains 16 residues. For the CDR3, the DNA is TGTGCCAGCAGCTTAACTGGCGGGACAAATTTCAATGAGCAGTTCTTC. Its protein is CASSLTGGTNFNEQFF.

This clonotype was counted a few times. The CDR3 sequence is CAIAHSGRDTGELFF. In nucleotides, the CDR3 is TGTGCCATCGCCCATAGCGGGAGGGACACCGGGGAGCTGTTTTTT. The chain recombines TRBV10-3 with TRBJ2-2; 11 nucleotides align to TRBD2. The V segment lost 8 bases and the J segment 3 bases; nucleotides outside the gene matches: 5. The CDR3 has 15 amino acids. Germline V gene data show CDR1 as ENHRY and CDR2 as SYGVKD.

This clonotype was seen only a few times. The rearrangement uses TRBV19 and TRBJ2-2, with D unresolved. CDR3 length: 13 amino acids. Trimming took 2 bases from V and 7 from J, leaving 8 bases between them. Germline lookup yields CDR1 LNHDA and CDR2 SQIVND (reference sequence). DNA for the CDR3: TGTGCCAGTAGTATAATAGTAGGCGGGGAGCTGTTTTTT. Amino acids: CASSIIVGGELFF.

The chain carries TRBV20-1 and TRBJ2-7; no definite D call. There are 12 residues in the CDR3. Trimming took 3 bases from V and 3 from J, leaving 9 bases between them. CDR1 is DFQATT and CDR2 is SNEGSKA in the germline V gene (reference sequence). The CDR3, as DNA: TGCAGTGCTAGGCCCCCATTCTACGAGCAGTACTTC. Its protein product is CSARPPFYEQYF.

V gene TRBV29-1 combines with J gene TRBJ2-3; no definite D call. Trimming left V 4 bases short and J 0 bases short, with 17 bases between. The germline V gene encodes CDR1 SQVTM and CDR2 ANQGSEA. This CDR3 region has 16 residues. Here the CDR3 DNA reads TGCAGCGTTGCCCGCCTAATAGTCACTAGCACAGATACGCAGTATTTT. Translation gives CSVARLIVTSTDTQYF.

This clonotype was found many times. The chain combines TRBV18 with TRBJ2-3; D possibly uses TRBD1 or TRBD2 (6 bases each). This CDR3 comprises 14 residues. Germline-derived CDR1 and CDR2 are KGHSH and LQKENI. The V end lost 6 bases, the J end lost 2 bases, and 12 bases lay between the germline ends. The CDR3 protein is CASSLGGNTDTQYF. The CDR3 DNA follows: TGTGCCAGCTCCCTAGGGGGGAACACAGATACGCAGTATTTT.

Notes on this clonotype: Sequence at one end of the junction differs from germline and may be a read error. This chain connects TRBV5-1 to TRBJ2-1; the match to TRBD1 covers 9 bases. Germline V gives CDR1 SGHRS, CDR2 YFSETQ. CDR3 length equals 12 residues. CDR3: CASSLDGDREVF. CDR3 nucleotides: TGCGCCAGCAGCTTGGACGGGGACAGGGAGGTCTTC.

This clonotype has a count of ten or more. This sequence joins TRBV3-1 and TRBJ2-4, with 7 nucleotides matching TRBD1. The CDR3 has 14 residues. Per germline, CDR1 LGHDT and CDR2 YNNKEL (reference sequence). Trimming removed 4 bases from V and 7 bases from J; junction bases left unmatched: 7. This CDR3 reads CASSLRQGRNIQYF. Here the CDR3 DNA reads TGTGCCAGCAGCCTACGACAGGGCCGGAACATTCAGTACTTC.

The rearrangement links TRBV20-1 to TRBJ2-7; a possible D gene is TRBD2 (7 bases). This CDR3 has 13 residues. Germline V gene sequence: CDR1 DFQATT, CDR2 SNEGSKA (reference sequence). Trimming left V 4 bases short and J 4 bases short, with 14 bases between. The CDR3 DNA is TGCAGTGCTATACGGGGGGCCATATACGAGCAGTACTTC. The encoded protein is CSAIRGAIYEQYF.

The gene calls are TRBV20-1 and TRBJ2-7, with TRBD2 as a possible D gene (5 bases). V shed 4 bases and J shed 1 base, with 14 bases lying between them. Per germline, CDR1 DFQATT and CDR2 SNEGSKA (reference sequence). CDR3 length equals 14 residues. CDR3 region: CSATLSGFSYEQYF. The CDR3 nucleotides read TGCAGTGCTACCTTGTCGGGGTTTTCCTACGAGCAGTACTTC.

The chain links TRBV5-1 to TRBJ2-2, with 7 nucleotides matching TRBD1. V was clipped by 7 bases and J by 1 base; unmatched bases: 4. Germline V gives CDR1 SGHRS, CDR2 YFSETQ. CDR3 size: 14 residues. The CDR3 sequence: CASFRTGNTGELFF. CDR3 sequence (DNA): TGCGCCAGCTTCAGGACAGGGAACACCGGGGAGCTGTTTTTT. The whole variable domain, filled in from reference TRBV5-1 and TRBJ2-2, reads KAGVTQTPRYLIKTRGQQVTLSCSPISGHRSVSWYQQTPGQGLQFLFEYFSETQRNKGNFPGRFSGRQFSNSRSEMNVSTLELGDSALYLCASFRTGNTGELFFGEGSRLTVL.

In its sample, this clonotype was seen a few times. The chain couples TRBV28 to TRBJ2-1, with 8 bases lining up with TRBD2. The CDR3 is 15 residues long. Losses at the gene ends were 4 bases for V and 8 bases for J; bases not matched to a gene: 10. Germline loops: CDR1 MDHEN, CDR2 SYDVKM. The CDR3 nucleotides are TGTGCCAGCAGTTCGACCGGGACTAGTTTACATGAGCAGTTCTTC. This gives the protein CASSSTGTSLHEQFF.

This rearrangement joins TRBV7-8 to TRBJ2-1; tentative D call: TRBD2 (6 bases). V lost 1 base and J 1 base, leaving 11 bases between the germline ends. The CDR3 covers 16 residues. Germline assignment: CDR1 SGHVS and CDR2 FQNEAQ. Written as DNA, the CDR3 is TGTGCCAGCAGCTTAGTGCGGGCGGGATCCTACAATGAGCAGTTCTTC. Encoded protein: CASSLVRAGSYNEQFF.

This clonotype was seen only a few times. The chain joins TRBV7-6 to TRBJ2-7; 12 positions match TRBD2. The CDR3 extends over 16 amino acids. The V and J ends lost 1 base and 4 bases, in that order; junction bases with no gene match: 5. Germline CDR1 reads SGHVS; CDR2 reads FNYEAQ. CDR3 in DNA: TGTGCCAGCAGCTTAGGGACTAGCGGGGCCCGGTACGAGCAGTACTTC. Amino acids: CASSLGTSGARYEQYF. Using reference TRBV7-6 and TRBJ2-7 for the parts outside the CDR3, the full variable domain is GAGVSQSPRYKVTKRGQDVALRCDPISGHVSLYWYRQALGQGPEFLTYFNYEAQQDKSGLPNDRFSAERPEGSISTLTIQRTEQRDSAMYRCASSLGTSGARYEQYFGPGTRLTVT.

The gene calls are TRBV19 and TRBJ2-7; tentative D call: TRBD1 (6 bases). V was pared by 3 bases and J by 0 bases, with 9 bases between. The CDR3 spans 14 residues. Germline V CDR1 and CDR2: LNHDA, SQIVND (reference sequence). The CDR3 spells CASSIDRLSYEQYF. Here the CDR3 DNA reads TGTGCCAGTAGTATTGACAGGCTCTCCTACGAGCAGTACTTC.

This clonotype was counted between two and nine times. The genes are TRBV13 and TRBJ2-1; D gene uncertain. The CDR3 has 15 residues. Germline assignment: CDR1 PRHDT and CDR2 FYEKMQ (reference sequence). The V end lost 0 bases, the J end lost 6 bases, and 12 bases lay between the germline ends. This CDR3 is CASSLGGWAGNEQFF. CDR3 coding DNA: TGTGCCAGCAGCTTAGGGGGGTGGGCAGGCAATGAGCAGTTCTTC.

The chain employs TRBV19 and TRBJ2-7; no reliable D call. From germline, CDR1 is LNHDA and CDR2 SQIVND (reference sequence). The CDR3 has 13 amino acids. V lost 4 bases to trimming and J lost 0 bases, with 7 bases between them. The CDR3 here is CASSTHSSYEQYF. DNA of the CDR3: TGTGCCAGTAGTACTCACAGCTCCTACGAGCAGTACTTC.

The chain employs TRBV3-1 and TRBJ2-7, with 7 bases fitting TRBD2. The CDR3 runs to 12 residues. The V gene's germline CDR1 is LGHDT and CDR2 YNNKEL (reference sequence). CDR3 sequence (DNA): TGTGCCAGCAGCCAAGATCGCCTAGCGGCAACGGTG. This translates into CASSQDRLAATV.

The table lists this clonotype with a count of one. The chain is built from TRBV3-1 and TRBJ2-5; 11 bases line up with TRBD2. The CDR3 contains 15 residues. Looked up from germline, CDR1 is LGHDT and CDR2 is YNNKEL (reference sequence). The V gene end was trimmed by 5 bases and the J gene end by 3 bases; junction bases not matched to a gene: 5. This chain's CDR3 is CASSWGLADKETQYF. The CDR3 DNA sequence: TGTGCCAGCAGCTGGGGACTAGCGGATAAAGAGACCCAGTACTTC.

In this sample, this clonotype turned up a few times. V gene TRBV7-6 combines with J gene TRBJ1-3, with TRBD1 as a possible D gene (6 bases). V lost 5 bases and J 0 bases, leaving 17 bases between the germline ends. CDR1 and CDR2 (germline): SGHVS, FNYEAQ. The CDR3 runs to 17 residues. The CDR3 reads CASSPVDRHFSGNTIYF. The CDR3 DNA reads TGTGCCAGCAGCCCGGTGGACAGACACTTCTCTGGAAACACCATATATTTT.

This chain uses TRBV4-1 with TRBJ2-1; 13 positions match TRBD2. The CDR3 loop spans 17 amino acids. After removal of 4 bases from V and 7 bases from J, the junction contained 10 bases not matched to a gene. Germline V gene sequence: CDR1 MGHRA, CDR2 YSYEKL. For the CDR3, the DNA is TGCGCCAGCAGCCTAGGTCCGTCGGGACTAGCGGGAAATGAGCAGTTCTTC. It yields the protein CASSLGPSGLAGNEQFF.

This clonotype has a handful of counts. V and J are TRBV4-1 and TRBJ2-2; 7 positions match TRBD2. The germline V gene encodes CDR1 MGHRA and CDR2 YSYEKL. V lost 1 base and J lost 5; bases outside the gene matches: 1. The CDR3 is 14 amino acids. CDR3 sequence reads: CASSQVGGTGELFF. The CDR3 region has the DNA TGCGCCAGCAGCCAAGTGGGAGGGACCGGGGAGCTGTTTTTT.

The chain recombines TRBV30 with TRBJ1-1; possible D gene TRBD1, 6 bases. CDR1 is GTSNPN and CDR2 is SVGIG in the germline V gene (reference sequence). The length of the CDR3 is 13 residues. V dropped 5 bases and J dropped 5 bases, with 15 bases sitting between them. CDR3 region: CAWASGAGTEAFF. CDR3 nucleotide sequence: TGTGCCTGGGCCTCAGGGGCAGGAACTGAAGCTTTCTTT.

In this sample, this clonotype turned up many times. The chain couples TRBV29-1 to TRBJ2-1, with a weak D call TRBD2 (6 bases). Germline values: CDR1 SQVTM, CDR2 ANQGSEA. Trimming took 3 bases from V and 6 from J, leaving 15 bases between them. The CDR3 covers 14 residues. This chain's CDR3 is CSVDPGRMGNEQFF. The CDR3 coding sequence is TGCAGCGTTGACCCCGGGAGAATGGGCAATGAGCAGTTCTTC.

This clonotype was seen at least ten times. The V gene is TRBV10-3, the J gene TRBJ2-5, with D possibly matching TRBD2 (6 bases). CDR1 is ENHRY, CDR2 SYGVKD, per germline. The V end lost 0 bases, the J end lost 1 base, and 12 bases lay between the germline ends. CDR3 length: 16 amino acids. CDR3 bases: TGTGCCATCAGTGAGTCCAGGACCGGGAGCCAAGAGACCCAGTACTTC. Translating gives CAISESRTGSQETQYF.

The sample holds many counts of this clonotype. The rearrangement uses TRBV5-1 and TRBJ2-3; the D gene is possibly TRBD2 (5 bases). The V and J ends lost 1 base and 2 bases respectively, with 14 bases between them. The germline CDR1 and CDR2 sequences are SGHRS and YFSETQ. There are 16 residues in the CDR3. DNA for the CDR3: TGCGCCAGCAGCTTGACCAGCGGTGAATACACAGATACGCAGTATTTT. It codes for CASSLTSGEYTDTQYF.

The chain has TRBV10-3 and TRBJ2-7; 9 nucleotides match TRBD1. Germline V CDR1 and CDR2: ENHRY, SYGVKD. The CDR3 length is 14 residues. V lost 6 bases, J lost 5 bases, and 8 bases stayed unmatched. CDR3 protein: CAISGTGTRDEQYF. CDR3 nucleotides: TGTGCCATCAGCGGGACAGGGACGCGGGACGAGCAGTACTTC.